The present entry profiles one TCR beta chain with its context. Its antigen is not known. This sample was taken from a study of OX40 agonist ivuxolimab in advanced cancers. Study-wide results and limits: There was clonal expansion of CD4+ and CD8+ blood T cells by week 6 at 0.1 to 3.0 mg/kg. No determination was made of the antigen specificity of the expanded peripheral T cells.

The table came from immunoSEQ multiplex PCR; TCRdb's copy has only in-frame clones and leaves some out. The sample holds 75,000 to 90,000 clones, around 87% seen once. V dropped 4 bases and J dropped 5 bases, with 14 bases sitting between them. Looked up from germline, CDR1 is WSHSY and CDR2 is SAAADI. This CDR3 comprises 15 residues. This clonotype was sampled from an adult with an advanced solid tumor such as melanoma, head and neck, liver or kidney cancer. The rearrangement joins TRBV10-2 to TRBJ2-2, with D tentatively TRBD1 (7 bases). The input for sequencing was CD4+ or CD8+ T cells sorted from blood, taken in a trial of the OX40 agonist ivuxolimab. The CDR3 reads CASSVRQGGTGELFF. DNA for the CDR3: TGCGCCAGCAGTGTCCGGCAGGGGGGTACCGGGGAGCTGTTTTTT.